This T cell receptor (beta chain) was identified in a study of cytomegalovirus exposure and HLA in healthy donors. This CDR3 is built from 14 residues. The germline V gene encodes CDR1 SEHNR and CDR2 FQNEAQ (reference sequence). Trimming shortened V by 2 bases and J by 9 bases, and 14 bases separated the two germline ends. General study points: HLA-A and HLA-B allele assignments for most subjects were reportedly predicted accurately using TCR beta sequences. When a later analysis was performed, an Asian-associated ancestry cluster reportedly had fewer N-insertions than the roughly 640-donor mean.

The PCR employed 60 Vbeta primers together with 13 Jbeta primers. Clones were read by immunoSEQ multiplex PCR, and TCRdb kept only the in-frame ones, dropping some. This table holds approximately 120,000 clones, 77% found once. Remarks on this clone: Its cognate antigen is unknown.

The chain is built from TRBV7-9 and TRBJ2-1; D gene uncertain. This sequence originates from a woman between 40 and 55 years old in good health and CMV-seropositive. Sequencing input: PBMCs. CDR3 protein: CASSLKQQNGEQFF. The CDR3 coding sequence is TGTGCCAGCAGCTTAAAACAGCAAAACGGTGAGCAGTTCTTC.